This paragraph reports one T cell receptor (beta chain). Its antigen is as yet unknown. Sequence at one end of the junction differs from germline and may be a read error. The read terminates 3 residues ahead of where the CDR3 ends, so the germline J gene completes it. This sample was included in a study of T cells in women clearing cervical HPV infection. Study as a whole: Women with histologically confirmed HPV16-related CIN3 or worse, 2 with invasive cancer, served as cases. HLA type stays a possible confounder, typing being limited. Study observations and caveats: A classifier using richness and V gene abundances reached an AUC of nearly 0.85. Cases carried less TRBV6-7 than controls: around 0.11% versus 0.15%.

Clones were read by immunoSEQ multiplex PCR, and TCRdb kept only the in-frame ones, dropping some. This repertoire comprises 22,000 or so clones; its ten largest clones make up over 7.5%. Germline CDR1 reads LGHNA; CDR2 reads YNFKEQ. The CDR3 consists of 17 residues. The clonotype was recovered from a woman between 18 and 70 years old with a cervical HPV16 infection that either progressed to CIN3+ or cleared (not recorded which). The chain is built from TRBV4-2 and TRBJ1-6; a weak D match, TRBD1 (5 bases). Sequencing was done on a sample of blood buffy coat. CDR3 bases read: TGCGCCAGCGCAGCCAACGTTCCAGGGATAAATAATTCACCC. Its translation: CASAANVPGINNSP. The full CDR3 protein reads CASAANVPGINNSPLHF.